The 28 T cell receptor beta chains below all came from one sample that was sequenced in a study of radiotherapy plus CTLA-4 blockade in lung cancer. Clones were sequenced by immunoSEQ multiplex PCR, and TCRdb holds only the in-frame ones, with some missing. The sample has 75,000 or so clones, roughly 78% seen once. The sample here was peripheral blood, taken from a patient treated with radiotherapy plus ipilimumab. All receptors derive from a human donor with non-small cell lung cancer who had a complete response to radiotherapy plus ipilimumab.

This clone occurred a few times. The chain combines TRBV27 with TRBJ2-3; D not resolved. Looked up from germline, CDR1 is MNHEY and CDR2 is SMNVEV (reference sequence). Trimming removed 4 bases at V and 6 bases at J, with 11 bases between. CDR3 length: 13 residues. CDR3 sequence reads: CASSWNSPDTQYF. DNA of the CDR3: TGTGCCAGCAGTTGGAACTCCCCTGATACGCAGTATTTT.

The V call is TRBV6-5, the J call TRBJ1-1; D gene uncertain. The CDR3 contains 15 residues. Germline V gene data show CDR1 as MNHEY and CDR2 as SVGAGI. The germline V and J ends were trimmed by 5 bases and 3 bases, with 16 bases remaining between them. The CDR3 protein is CASSQIPIADTEAFF. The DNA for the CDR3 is TGTGCCAGCAGTCAAATCCCAATTGCTGACACTGAAGCTTTCTTT.

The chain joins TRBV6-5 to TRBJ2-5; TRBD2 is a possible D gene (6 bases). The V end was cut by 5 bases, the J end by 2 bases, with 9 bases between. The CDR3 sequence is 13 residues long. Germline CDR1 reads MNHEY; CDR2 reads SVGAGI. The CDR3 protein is CASSNSGQETQYF. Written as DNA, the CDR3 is TGTGCCAGCAGTAATAGCGGACAAGAGACCCAGTACTTC.

DNA for the CDR3: TGTGCCAGCAGCTTGTCTCCGGGCCCGAACACCGGGGAGCTGTTTTTT. This codes for CASSLSPGPNTGELFF. The rearrangement uses TRBV5-5 and TRBJ2-2; D unclear. The germline V gene encodes CDR1 SGHKS and CDR2 YYEKEE (reference sequence). V lost 1 base and J lost 0, with 10 bases in between. This CDR3 has 16 residues.

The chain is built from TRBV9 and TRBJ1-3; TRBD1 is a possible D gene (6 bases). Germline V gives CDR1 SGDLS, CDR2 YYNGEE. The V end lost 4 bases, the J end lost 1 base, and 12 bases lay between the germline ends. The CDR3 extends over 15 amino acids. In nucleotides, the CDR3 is TGTGCCAGCAGCCCACGGACAGCGTCTGGAAACACCATATATTTT. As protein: CASSPRTASGNTIYF.

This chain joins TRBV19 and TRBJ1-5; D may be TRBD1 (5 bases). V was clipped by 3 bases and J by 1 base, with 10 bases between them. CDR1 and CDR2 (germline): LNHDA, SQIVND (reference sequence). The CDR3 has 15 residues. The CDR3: CASSIGGTSNQPQHF. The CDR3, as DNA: TGTGCCAGTAGTATCGGGGGGACGAGCAATCAGCCCCAGCATTTT.

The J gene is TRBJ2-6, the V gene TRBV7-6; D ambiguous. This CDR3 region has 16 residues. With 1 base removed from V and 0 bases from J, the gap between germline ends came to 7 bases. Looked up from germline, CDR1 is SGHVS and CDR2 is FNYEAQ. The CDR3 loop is CASSLVGDSGANVLTF. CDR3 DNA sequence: TGTGCCAGCAGCTTAGTAGGAGACTCTGGGGCCAACGTCCTGACTTTC.

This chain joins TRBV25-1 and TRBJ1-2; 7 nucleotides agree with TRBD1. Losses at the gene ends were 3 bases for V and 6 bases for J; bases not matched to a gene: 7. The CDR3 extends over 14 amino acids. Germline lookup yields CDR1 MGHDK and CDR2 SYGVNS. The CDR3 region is CASSETDRSHGYTF. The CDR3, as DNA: TGTGCCAGCAGTGAGACGGACAGGAGCCATGGCTACACCTTC.

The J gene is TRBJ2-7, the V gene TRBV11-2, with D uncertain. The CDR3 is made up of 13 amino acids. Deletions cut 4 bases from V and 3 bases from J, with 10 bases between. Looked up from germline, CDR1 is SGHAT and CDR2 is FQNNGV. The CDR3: CASSSVSLYEQYF. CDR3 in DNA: TGTGCCAGCAGCTCAGTCTCCCTCTACGAGCAGTACTTC.

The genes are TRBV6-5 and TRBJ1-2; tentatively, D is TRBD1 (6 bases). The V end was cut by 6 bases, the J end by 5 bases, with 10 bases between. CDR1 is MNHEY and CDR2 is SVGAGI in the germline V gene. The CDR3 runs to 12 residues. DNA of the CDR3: TGTGCCAGCAGGAGGGGGGAGTATGGCTACACCTTC. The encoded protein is CASRRGEYGYTF.

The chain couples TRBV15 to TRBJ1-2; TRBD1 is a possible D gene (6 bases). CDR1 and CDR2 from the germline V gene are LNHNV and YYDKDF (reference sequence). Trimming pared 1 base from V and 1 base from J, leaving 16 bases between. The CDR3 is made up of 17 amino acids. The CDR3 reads CATSRGSGAKINYGYTF. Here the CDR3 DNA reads TGTGCCACCAGCAGAGGGTCAGGGGCGAAGATTAACTATGGCTACACCTTC.

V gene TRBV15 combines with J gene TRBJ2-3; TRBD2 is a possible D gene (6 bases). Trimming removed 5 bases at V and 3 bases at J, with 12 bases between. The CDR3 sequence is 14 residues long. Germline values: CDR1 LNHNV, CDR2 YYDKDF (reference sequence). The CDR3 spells CATSLRAGTDTQYF. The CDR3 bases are TGTGCCACCAGCCTCCGGGCGGGGACAGATACGCAGTATTTT. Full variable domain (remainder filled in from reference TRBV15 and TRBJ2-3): DAMVIQNPRYQVTQFGKPVTLSCSQTLNHNVMYWYQQKSSQAPKLLFHYYDKDFNNEADTPDNFQSRRPNTSFCFLDIRSPGLGDTAMYLCATSLRAGTDTQYFGPGTRLTVL.

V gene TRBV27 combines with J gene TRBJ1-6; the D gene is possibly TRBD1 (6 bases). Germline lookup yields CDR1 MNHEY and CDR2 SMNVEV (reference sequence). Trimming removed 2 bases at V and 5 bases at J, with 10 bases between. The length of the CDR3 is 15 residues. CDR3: CASSLGTINNSPLHF. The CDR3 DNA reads TGTGCCAGCAGTTTAGGGACAATCAATAATTCACCCCTCCACTTT.

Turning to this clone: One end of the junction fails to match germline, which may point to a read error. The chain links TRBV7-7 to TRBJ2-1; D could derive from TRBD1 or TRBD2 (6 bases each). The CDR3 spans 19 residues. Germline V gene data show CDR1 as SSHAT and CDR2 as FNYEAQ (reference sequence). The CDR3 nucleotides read TGTGCTAGCAGCTTACCCGCCTCGGGGGCAATACGCTCCTACAATGAGCAGTTCTTC. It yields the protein CASSLPASGAIRSYNEQFF. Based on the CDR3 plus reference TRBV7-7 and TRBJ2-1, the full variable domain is GAGVSQSPRYKVTKRGQDVTLRCDPISSHATLYWYQQALGQGPEFLTYFNYEAQPDKSGLPSDRFSAERPEGSISTLTIQRTEQRDSAMYRCASSLPASGAIRSYNEQFFGPGTRLTVL.

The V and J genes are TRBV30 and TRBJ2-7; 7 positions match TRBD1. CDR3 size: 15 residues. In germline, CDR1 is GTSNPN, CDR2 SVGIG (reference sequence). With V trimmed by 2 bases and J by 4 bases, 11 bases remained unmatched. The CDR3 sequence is CAWSPHSGQKYEQYV. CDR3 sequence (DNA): TGTGCCTGGAGTCCACATTCGGGACAGAAATACGAGCAGTACGTC.

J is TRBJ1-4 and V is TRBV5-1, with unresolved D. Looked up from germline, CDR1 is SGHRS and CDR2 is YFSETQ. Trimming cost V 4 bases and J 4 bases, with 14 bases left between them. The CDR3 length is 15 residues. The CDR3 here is CASSPQVSNNEKLFF. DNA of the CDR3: TGCGCCAGCAGCCCCCAGGTTTCCAATAATGAAAAACTGTTTTTT.

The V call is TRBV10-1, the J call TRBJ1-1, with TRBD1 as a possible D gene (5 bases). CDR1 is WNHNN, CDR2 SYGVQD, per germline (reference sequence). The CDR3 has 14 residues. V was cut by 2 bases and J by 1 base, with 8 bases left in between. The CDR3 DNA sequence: TGCGCCAGCAGTGAGGAGGGACGGAACACTGAAGCTTTCTTT. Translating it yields CASSEEGRNTEAFF.

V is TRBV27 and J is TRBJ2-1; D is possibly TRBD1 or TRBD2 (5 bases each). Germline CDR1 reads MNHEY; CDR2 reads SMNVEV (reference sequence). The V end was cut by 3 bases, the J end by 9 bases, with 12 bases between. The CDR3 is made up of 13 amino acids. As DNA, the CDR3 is TGTGCCAGCAGTTTGCAGGAGAGGGGTGAGCAGTTCTTC. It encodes CASSLQERGEQFF.

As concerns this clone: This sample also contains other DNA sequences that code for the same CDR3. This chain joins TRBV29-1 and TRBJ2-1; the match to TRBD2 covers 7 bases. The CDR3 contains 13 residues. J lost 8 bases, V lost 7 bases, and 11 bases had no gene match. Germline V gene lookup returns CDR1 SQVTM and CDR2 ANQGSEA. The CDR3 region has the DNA TGCAGCGACCGATTAGCGGGTTCCCATGAGCAGTTCTTC. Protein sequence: CSDRLAGSHEQFF.

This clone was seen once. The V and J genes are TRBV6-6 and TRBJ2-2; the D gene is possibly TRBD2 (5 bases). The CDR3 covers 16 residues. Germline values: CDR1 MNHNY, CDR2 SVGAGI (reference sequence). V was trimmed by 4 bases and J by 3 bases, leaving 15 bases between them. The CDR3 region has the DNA TGTGCCAGCAGTTCCCTCAGCGGACGTGACACCGGGGAGCTGTTTTTT. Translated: CASSSLSGRDTGELFF.

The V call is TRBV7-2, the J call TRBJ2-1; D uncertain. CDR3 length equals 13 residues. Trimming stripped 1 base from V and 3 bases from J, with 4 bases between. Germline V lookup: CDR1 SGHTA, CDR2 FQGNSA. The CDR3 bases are TGTGCCAGCAGCTTAGGCGACTACAATGAGCAGTTCTTC. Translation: CASSLGDYNEQFF. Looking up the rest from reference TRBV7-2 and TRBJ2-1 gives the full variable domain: GAGVSQSPSNKVTEKGKDVELRCDPISGHTALYWYRQSLGQGLEFLIYFQGNSAPDKSGLPSDRFSAERTGGSVSTLTIQRTQQEDSAVYLCASSLGDYNEQFFGPGTRLTVL.

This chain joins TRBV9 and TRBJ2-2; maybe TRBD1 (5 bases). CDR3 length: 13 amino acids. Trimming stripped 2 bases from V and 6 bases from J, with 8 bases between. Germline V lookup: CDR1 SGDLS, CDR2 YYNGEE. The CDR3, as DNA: TGTGCCAGCAGCGTGATAGGGGCCGGGGAGCTGTTTTTT. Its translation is CASSVIGAGELFF. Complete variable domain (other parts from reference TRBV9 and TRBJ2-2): DSGVTQTPKHLITATGQRVTLRCSPRSGDLSVYWYQQSLDQGLQFLIQYYNGEERAKGNILERFSAQQFPDLHSELNLSSLELGDSALYFCASSVIGAGELFFGEGSRLTVL.

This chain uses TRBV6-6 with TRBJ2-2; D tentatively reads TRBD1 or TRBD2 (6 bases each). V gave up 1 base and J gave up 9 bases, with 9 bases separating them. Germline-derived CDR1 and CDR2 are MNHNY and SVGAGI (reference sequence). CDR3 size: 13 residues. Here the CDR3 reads CASSYLGGRELFF. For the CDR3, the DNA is TGTGCCAGCAGTTACTTGGGGGGCCGGGAGCTGTTTTTT.

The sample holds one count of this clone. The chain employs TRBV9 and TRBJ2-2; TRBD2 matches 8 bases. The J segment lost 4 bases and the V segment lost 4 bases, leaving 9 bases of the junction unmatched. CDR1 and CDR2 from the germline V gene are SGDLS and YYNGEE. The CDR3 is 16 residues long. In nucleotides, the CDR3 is TGTGCCAGCAGCCCCCGGACTAGCCTGGCCACCGGGGAGCTGTTTTTT. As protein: CASSPRTSLATGELFF.

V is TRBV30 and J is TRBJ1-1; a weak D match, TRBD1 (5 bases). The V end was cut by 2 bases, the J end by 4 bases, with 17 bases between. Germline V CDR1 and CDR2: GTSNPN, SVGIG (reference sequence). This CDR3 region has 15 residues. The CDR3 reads CAWSIGRGTVTEAFF. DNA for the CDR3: TGTGCCTGGAGTATAGGGCGTGGGACTGTCACTGAAGCTTTCTTT.

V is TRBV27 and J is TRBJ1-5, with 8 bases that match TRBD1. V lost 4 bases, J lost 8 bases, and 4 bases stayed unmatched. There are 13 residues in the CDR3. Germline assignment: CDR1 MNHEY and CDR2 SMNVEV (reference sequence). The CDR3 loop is CASSSRGPEPQHF. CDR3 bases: TGTGCCAGCAGTTCCAGGGGGCCGGAGCCCCAGCATTTT.

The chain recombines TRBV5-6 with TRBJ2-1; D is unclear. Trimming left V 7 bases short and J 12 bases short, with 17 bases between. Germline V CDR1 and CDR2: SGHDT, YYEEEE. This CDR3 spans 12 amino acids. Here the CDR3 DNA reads TGTGCCAGCTCCTTTGCCAGTGGGTGGCAGTTCTTC. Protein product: CASSFASGWQFF.

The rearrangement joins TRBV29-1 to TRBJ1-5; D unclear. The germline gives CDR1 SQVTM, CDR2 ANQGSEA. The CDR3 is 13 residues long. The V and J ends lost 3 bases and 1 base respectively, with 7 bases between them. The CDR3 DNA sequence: TGCAGCGTTGAGTCGGAGAGCAATCAGCCCCAGCATTTT. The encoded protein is CSVESESNQPQHF.